This section outlines one T cell receptor beta chain sequence together with its context. Its antigen is unknown. Samples were assayed with immunoSEQ v3.0 at survey level. TCRdb keeps only in-frame clones here, not all; method: immunoSEQ multiplex PCR. The sample holds tens of thousands of clones, 90% seen once. The data derive from a study of long-term antiretroviral therapy in people with HIV. Study-level findings and limits: Post-ART, diversity grew, though it stayed under transplant donor control levels.

Germline lookup yields CDR1 MGHRA and CDR2 YSYEKL. This CDR3 region has 14 residues. V lost 4 bases and J lost 7; bases outside the gene matches: 5. The receptor's source is a woman aged 40 to 50 with HIV. This sample comprised unsorted PBMCs, obtained 5 to 5.5 years after starting antiretroviral therapy. The chain recombines TRBV4-1 with TRBJ1-4; 8 bases fit TRBD1. In DNA form, the CDR3 reads TGCGCCAGCAGCCTACAGGGGGTTGGTGAAAAACTGTTTTTT. Protein sequence: CASSLQGVGEKLFF.